The entry below gives a single T cell receptor (beta chain) sequence along with its context. Its cognate antigen is unknown. Treatment reported: approximately nine-day PBMC culture with coronavirus spike peptide pools or control peptides (ViraFEST assay). Positive PCR dates spanned March to December 2020, predating US Alpha, Beta and Delta variants. Sequencing of the DNA from cultured CD4+ T cells was carried out with the Oncomine TCR Beta short-read assay. MiXCR was run by TCRdb on the PCR reads, yielding one entry per CDR3 protein. Among over 15,000 distinct CDR3 sequences listed, around three quarters were seen once. The CDR3 extends over 19 amino acids. Trimming took 5 bases from V and 9 from J; bases not matched to a gene: 19. This sample is drawn from a study of vaccination and CD4 T cells after COVID-19. Study background: Convalescent persons amounted to six males plus four females, two of whom were Hispanic. Each control was exposed to a CEFX pool, an HIV-1 Nef pool, or no peptide at all. Broader study findings: In convalescent patients, a median 86.3% of post-vaccine SARS-CoV-2-reactive clones appeared only after vaccination.

Sequencing input: CD4+ T cells from blood, cultured in vitro. The origin of this receptor is a human donor who had recovered from COVID-19. V and J are TRBV12-3 or TRBV12-4 and TRBJ1-6; 10 positions match TRBD1. CDR3 sequence: CASSRWVWDRGIVSSPLHF. CDR3 DNA: TGTGCCAGCAGTCGCTGGGTTTGGGACAGGGGAATAGTCTCTTCACCCCTCCACTTT.